This TCR beta chain was identified during a study of T cell responses to AZD1222 COVID-19 vaccine. The germline V gene encodes CDR1 GTSNPN and CDR2 SVGIG (reference sequence). The CDR3 covers 15 residues. Trimming pared 0 bases from V and 0 bases from J, leaving 12 bases between. Clones were read by immunoSEQ multiplex PCR, and TCRdb kept only the in-frame ones, dropping some. This sample yields 90,000 to 100,000 clones, of which about 85% are seen a single time; roughly 4.5% belongs to the top ten. Source: peripheral blood, taken 28 days after the second AZD1222 dose. The J gene is TRBJ2-7, the V gene TRBV30; D may be TRBD2 (5 bases). This TCR came from an adult who received the AZD1222 COVID-19 vaccine. CDR3 coding DNA: TGTGCCTGGAGTGTACGAGGGCTTGTCTCCTACGAGCAGTACTTC. Encoded protein: CAWSVRGLVSYEQYF. Drawing the rest from reference TRBV30 and TRBJ2-7, the complete variable domain is SQTIHQWPATLVQPVGSPLSLECTVEGTSNPNLYWYRQAAGRGLQLLFYSVGIGQISSEVPQNLSASRPQDRQFILSSKKLLLSDSGFYLCAWSVRGLVSYEQYFGPGTRLTVT.